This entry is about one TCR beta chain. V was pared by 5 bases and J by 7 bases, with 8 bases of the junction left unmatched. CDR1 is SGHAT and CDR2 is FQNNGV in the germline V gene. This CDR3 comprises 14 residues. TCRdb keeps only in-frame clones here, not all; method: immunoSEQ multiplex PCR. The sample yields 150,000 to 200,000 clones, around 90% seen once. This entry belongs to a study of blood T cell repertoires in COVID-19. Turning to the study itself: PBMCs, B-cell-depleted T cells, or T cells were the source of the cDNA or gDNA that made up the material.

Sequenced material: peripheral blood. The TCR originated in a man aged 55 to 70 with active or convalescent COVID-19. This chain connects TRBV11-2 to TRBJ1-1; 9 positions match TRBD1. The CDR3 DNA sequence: TGTGCCAGCAGCCACCGGGACAGGGATGGTGAAGCTTTCTTT. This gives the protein CASSHRDRDGEAFF.